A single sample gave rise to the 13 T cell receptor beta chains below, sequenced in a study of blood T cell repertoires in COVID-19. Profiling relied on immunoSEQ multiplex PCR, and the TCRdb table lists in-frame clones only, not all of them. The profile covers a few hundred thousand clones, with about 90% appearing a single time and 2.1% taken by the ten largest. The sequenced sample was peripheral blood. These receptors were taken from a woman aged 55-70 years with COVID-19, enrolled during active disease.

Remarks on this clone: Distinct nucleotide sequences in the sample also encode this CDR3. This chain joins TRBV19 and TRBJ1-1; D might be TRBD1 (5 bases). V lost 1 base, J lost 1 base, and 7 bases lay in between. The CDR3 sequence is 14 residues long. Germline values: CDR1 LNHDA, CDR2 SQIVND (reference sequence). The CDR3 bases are TGTGCCAGTAGTATAGGGCAGGGGAACACTGAAGCTTTCTTT. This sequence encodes CASSIGQGNTEAFF.

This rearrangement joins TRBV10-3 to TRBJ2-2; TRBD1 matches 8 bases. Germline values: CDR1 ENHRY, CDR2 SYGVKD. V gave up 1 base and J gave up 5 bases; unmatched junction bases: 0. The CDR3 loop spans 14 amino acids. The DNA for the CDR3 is TGTGCCATCAGTGAGTGGACAGGGACCGGGGAGCTGTTTTTT. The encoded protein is CAISEWTGTGELFF.

The chain's CDR3 is CASSQGPYNSPLHF. CDR3 in DNA: TGTGCCAGTTCACAGGGGCCCTATAATTCACCCCTCCACTTT. The gene calls are TRBV19 and TRBJ1-6, with 7 bases fitting TRBD1. V gave up 8 bases and J gave up 2 bases; unmatched junction bases: 3. This CDR3 region has 14 residues. Germline CDR1 LNHDA, CDR2 SQIVND (reference sequence). Complete variable domain (other parts from reference TRBV19 and TRBJ1-6): DGGITQSPKYLFRKEGQNVTLSCEQNLNHDAMYWYRQDPGQGLRLIYYSQIVNDFQKGDIAEGYSVSREKKESFPLTVTSAQKNPTAFYLCASSQGPYNSPLHFGNGTRLTVT.

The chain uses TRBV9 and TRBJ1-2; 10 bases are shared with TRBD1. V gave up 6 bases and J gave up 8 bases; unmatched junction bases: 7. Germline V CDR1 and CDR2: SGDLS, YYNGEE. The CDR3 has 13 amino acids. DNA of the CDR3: TGTGCCAGCACCAGGACAGGGGGTATGGGCTACACCTTC. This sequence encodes CASTRTGGMGYTF.

The CDR3 region has the DNA TGTGCCAGCAGCCCCGAACTGAACACCGGGGAGCTGTTTTTT. Translated: CASSPELNTGELFF. The V and J genes are TRBV7-2 and TRBJ2-2; D gene ambiguous. Germline loops: CDR1 SGHTA, CDR2 FQGNSA. With 5 bases removed from V and 1 base from J, the gap between germline ends came to 8 bases. There are 14 residues in the CDR3.

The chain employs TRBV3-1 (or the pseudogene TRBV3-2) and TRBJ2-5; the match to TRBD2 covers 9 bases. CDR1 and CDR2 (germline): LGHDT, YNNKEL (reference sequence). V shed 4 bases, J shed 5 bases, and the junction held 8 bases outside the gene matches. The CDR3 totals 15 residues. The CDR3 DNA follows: TGTGCCAGCAGCCCAGGACTAGCGAGCCGGGAGACCCAGTACTTC. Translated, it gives CASSPGLASRETQYF.

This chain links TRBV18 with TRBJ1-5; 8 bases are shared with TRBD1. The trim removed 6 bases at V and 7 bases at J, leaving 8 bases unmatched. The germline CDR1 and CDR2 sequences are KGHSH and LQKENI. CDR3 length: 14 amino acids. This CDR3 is CASSPSDRDQPQHF. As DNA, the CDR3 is TGTGCCAGCTCGCCTTCGGACAGGGACCAGCCCCAGCATTTT.

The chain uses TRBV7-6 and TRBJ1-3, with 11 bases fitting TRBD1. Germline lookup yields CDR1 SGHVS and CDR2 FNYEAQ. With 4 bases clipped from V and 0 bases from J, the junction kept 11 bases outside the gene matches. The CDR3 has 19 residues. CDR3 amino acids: CASSSRTGGLPSSGNTIYF. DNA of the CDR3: TGTGCCAGCAGCTCTCGGACAGGGGGCTTGCCGAGCTCTGGAAACACCATATATTTT.

The CDR3 DNA is TGTGCCAGCAGCCCGACAAATAGCGGGGGTCGAGATACGCAGTATTTT. Translated, it gives CASSPTNSGGRDTQYF. V and J are TRBV7-2 and TRBJ2-3; TRBD2 matches at 9 bases. The length of the CDR3 is 16 residues. Germline CDR1 reads SGHTA; CDR2 reads FQGNSA. V shed 5 bases, J shed 5 bases, and the junction held 11 bases outside the gene matches.

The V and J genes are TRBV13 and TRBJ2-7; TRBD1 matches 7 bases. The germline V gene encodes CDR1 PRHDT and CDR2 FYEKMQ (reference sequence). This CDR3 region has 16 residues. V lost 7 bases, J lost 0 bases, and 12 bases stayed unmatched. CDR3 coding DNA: TGTGCCAGCACCCAGCTTCAGACAGGGAGCTCCTACGAGCAGTACTTC. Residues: CASTQLQTGSSYEQYF.

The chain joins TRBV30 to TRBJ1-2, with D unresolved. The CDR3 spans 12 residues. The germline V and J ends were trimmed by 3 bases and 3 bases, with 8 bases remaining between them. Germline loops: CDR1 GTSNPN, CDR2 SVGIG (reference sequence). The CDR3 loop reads CAWRVQYYGYTF. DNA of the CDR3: TGTGCCTGGAGAGTACAATACTATGGCTACACCTTC.

DNA for the CDR3: TGTGCCAGCAGTTTGTCTAGCGGGGGGATAATGTTCTTC. Translated, it gives CASSLSSGGIMFF. This chain uses TRBV27 with TRBJ2-1, with 11 bases aligning to TRBD2. CDR3 length: 13 amino acids. The junction had 7 bases not matched to a gene; V was cut back by 3 bases and J by 15 bases. Germline CDR1 reads MNHEY; CDR2 reads SMNVEV (reference sequence).

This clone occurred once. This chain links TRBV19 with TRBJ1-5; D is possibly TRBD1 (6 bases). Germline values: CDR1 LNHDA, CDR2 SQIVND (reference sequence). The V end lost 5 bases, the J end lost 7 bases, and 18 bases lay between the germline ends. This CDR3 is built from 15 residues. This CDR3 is CASSFGGLGGQPQHF. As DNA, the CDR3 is TGTGCCAGTAGTTTCGGGGGGCTAGGAGGACAGCCCCAGCATTTT. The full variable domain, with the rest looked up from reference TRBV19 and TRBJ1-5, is DGGITQSPKYLFRKEGQNVTLSCEQNLNHDAMYWYRQDPGQGLRLIYYSQIVNDFQKGDIAEGYSVSREKKESFPLTVTSAQKNPTAFYLCASSFGGLGGQPQHFGDGTRLSIL.